These 22 T cell receptor beta chains originate from one sample sequenced in a study of T cell responses to AZD1222 COVID-19 vaccine. Using immunoSEQ multiplex PCR, the repertoire was profiled, and TCRdb retains in-frame clones only, with some absent. Of fewer than 120,000 clones in the sample, just under 95% were seen once. The sequencing here drew on peripheral blood, taken 28 days after the second AZD1222 dose. Every receptor here comes from an adult who received the AZD1222 COVID-19 vaccine.

The rearrangement uses TRBV7-3 and TRBJ2-2; unclear D gene. V shed 1 base and J shed 6 bases, with 6 bases lying between them. Germline CDR1 and CDR2: SGHTA and FQGTGA. CDR3 length equals 13 residues. The CDR3 sequence is CASSLNFPGELFF. CDR3 bases: TGTGCCAGCAGCTTAAATTTCCCCGGGGAGCTGTTTTTT.

This clone was seen a handful of times. The gene calls are TRBV20-1 and TRBJ1-2; possible D gene TRBD1, 5 bases. CDR1 and CDR2 from the germline V gene are DFQATT and SNEGSKA (reference sequence). The CDR3 totals 14 residues. V was shortened by 3 bases and J by 3 bases, with 14 bases between the two germline ends. This chain's CDR3 is CSASAGFGDYGYTF. The CDR3 nucleotides are TGCAGTGCTAGTGCAGGGTTCGGCGACTATGGCTACACCTTC.

V is TRBV9 and J is TRBJ2-7; no reliable D call. CDR1 and CDR2 from the germline V gene are SGDLS and YYNGEE. The germline V and J ends were trimmed by 4 bases and 3 bases, with 14 bases remaining between them. The CDR3 consists of 14 residues. Here the CDR3 reads CASSPSQTFYEQYF. For the CDR3, the DNA is TGTGCCAGCAGCCCGTCTCAGACATTCTACGAGCAGTACTTC.

This chain links TRBV15 with TRBJ2-3; D uncertain. Germline CDR1 reads LNHNV; CDR2 reads YYDKDF (reference sequence). V dropped 5 bases and J dropped 3 bases, with 12 bases sitting between them. The CDR3 length is 14 residues. The chain's CDR3 is CATSVNLGTDTQYF. The CDR3 DNA is TGTGCCACCAGCGTCAACCTCGGGACAGATACGCAGTATTTT.

The rearrangement joins TRBV5-8 to TRBJ1-1; the D is unclear. There are 14 residues in the CDR3. V shed 5 bases and J shed 0 bases, with 11 bases lying between them. Germline loops: CDR1 SGHTS, CDR2 YDEGEE. CDR3 sequence: CASSLELLNTEAFF. The CDR3 DNA follows: TGTGCCAGCAGTCTCGAGCTTTTGAACACTGAAGCTTTCTTT.

The chain employs TRBV2 and TRBJ2-5; D is unresolved. V was shortened by 2 bases and J by 3 bases, with 10 bases between the two germline ends. The CDR3 sequence is 14 residues long. In germline, CDR1 is SNHLY, CDR2 FYNNEI. The CDR3 is CASSERSFEETQYF. For the CDR3, the DNA is TGTGCCAGCAGTGAACGTTCTTTCGAAGAGACCCAGTACTTC.

J is TRBJ2-7 and V is TRBV5-1; D is ambiguous. V lost 5 bases and J lost 3, with 12 bases in between. The germline CDR1 and CDR2 sequences are SGHRS and YFSETQ. CDR3 length: 13 residues. The DNA of the CDR3 is TGCGCCAGCAGGACCGGTCAGAACTACGAGCAGTACTTC. This codes for CASRTGQNYEQYF.

V gene TRBV7-6 combines with J gene TRBJ2-5; 12 nucleotides align to TRBD1. V shed 5 bases and J 2 bases; nucleotides not matched to a gene: 9. The CDR3 is made up of 17 amino acids. CDR1 is SGHVS and CDR2 is FNYEAQ in the germline V gene. CDR3 region: CASSPGTGGALQETQYF. The CDR3 region has the DNA TGTGCCAGCAGCCCTGGGACAGGGGGCGCCTTGCAAGAGACCCAGTACTTC.

The chain carries TRBV7-2 and TRBJ2-3, with D possibly matching TRBD2 (7 bases). The V gene's germline CDR1 is SGHTA and CDR2 FQGNSA. V was shortened by 3 bases and J by 2 bases, with 9 bases between the two germline ends. The CDR3 covers 14 residues. In nucleotides, the CDR3 is TGTGCCAGCAGCTTCGGGGGGCCCACAGATACGCAGTATTTT. Protein sequence: CASSFGGPTDTQYF. Combining the CDR3 with reference TRBV7-2 and TRBJ2-3 gives the whole variable domain GAGVSQSPSNKVTEKGKDVELRCDPISGHTALYWYRQSLGQGLEFLIYFQGNSAPDKSGLPSDRFSAERTGGSVSTLTIQRTQQEDSAVYLCASSFGGPTDTQYFGPGTRLTVL.

This clone was picked up a small number of times. The chain links TRBV7-9 to TRBJ1-1, with 10 bases lining up with TRBD1. The CDR3 sequence is 16 residues long. With 3 bases clipped from V and 1 base from J, the junction kept 5 bases outside the gene matches. The V gene's germline CDR1 is SEHNR and CDR2 FQNEAQ (reference sequence). The CDR3 nucleotides are TGTGCCAGCAGCTTTTCGGGACAGGGGCAGAACACTGAAGCTTTCTTT. It encodes CASSFSGQGQNTEAFF.

This clone came up once. The V gene is TRBV12-3 or TRBV12-4, the J gene TRBJ2-7; D ambiguous. With 2 bases removed from V and 6 bases from J, the gap between germline ends came to 8 bases. The CDR3 totals 12 residues. CDR3 coding DNA: TGTGCCAGCAGTTTAAGGATGGGCGAGCAGTACTTC. Its protein product is CASSLRMGEQYF.

The V call is TRBV10-3, the J call TRBJ2-3, with 7 positions matching TRBD2. CDR3 length equals 12 residues. Looked up from germline, CDR1 is ENHRY and CDR2 is SYGVKD. Trimming cost V 8 bases and J 1 base; bases outside gene matches: 0. The CDR3 loop reads CAIRGGTDTQYF. CDR3 DNA: TGTGCCATCCGGGGGGGCACAGATACGCAGTATTTT.

The chain has TRBV7-9 and TRBJ2-1; 9 bases match TRBD2. V lost 0 bases to trimming and J lost 3 bases; unmatched junction nucleotides: 6. CDR1 is SEHNR and CDR2 is FQNEAQ in the germline V gene (reference sequence). The CDR3 is 17 amino acids. CDR3 bases: TGTGCCAGCAGCTTAGCTAGCGGGGGCGCCGTCTACAATGAGCAGTTCTTC. Its translation: CASSLASGGAVYNEQFF.

The V gene is TRBV2, the J gene TRBJ1-3; D not resolved. The CDR3 extends over 13 amino acids. The V gene's germline CDR1 is SNHLY and CDR2 FYNNEI. The germline V and J ends were trimmed by 6 bases and 4 bases, with 10 bases remaining between them. CDR3 sequence (DNA): TGTGCCAGCAGGGGGTCGGGAGGAAACACCATATATTTT. Translated, it gives CASRGSGGNTIYF.

The chain couples TRBV13 to TRBJ1-1; 8 bases agree with TRBD1. Germline lookup yields CDR1 PRHDT and CDR2 FYEKMQ (reference sequence). CDR3 length: 15 residues. V was clipped by 5 bases and J by 6 bases; unmatched bases: 11. CDR3 amino acids: CASSTFAGGEAEAFF. In nucleotides, the CDR3 is TGTGCCAGCAGCACCTTTGCAGGGGGCGAAGCTGAAGCTTTCTTT.

The chain recombines TRBV25-1 with TRBJ1-1; weak D call: TRBD1 (6 bases). V was shortened by 6 bases and J by 0 bases, with 11 bases between the two germline ends. Germline CDR1 reads MGHDK; CDR2 reads SYGVNS. CDR3 length equals 14 residues. This chain's CDR3 is CASRPQGMNTEAFF. The CDR3 bases are TGTGCCAGCAGACCCCAGGGGATGAACACTGAAGCTTTCTTT. Supplemented by reference TRBV25-1 and TRBJ1-1, the full variable domain reads EADIYQTPRYLVIGTGKKITLECSQTMGHDKMYWYQQDPGMELHLIHYSYGVNSTEKGDLSSESTVSRIRTEHFPLTLESARPSHTSQYLCASRPQGMNTEAFFGQGTRLTVV.

The gene calls are TRBV7-2 and TRBJ2-1; D perhaps matches TRBD2 (7 bases). V dropped 4 bases and J dropped 12 bases, with 16 bases sitting between them. The CDR3 sequence is 13 residues long. CDR1 is SGHTA, CDR2 FQGNSA, per germline. Written as DNA, the CDR3 is TGTGCCAGCAGCTCGAGGGGGGGCCCTTGGCAGTTCTTC. Its protein is CASSSRGGPWQFF.

The chain carries TRBV5-4 and TRBJ1-1, with a tentative D call TRBD1 (5 bases). CDR1 SGHNT and CDR2 YYREEE come from the germline V gene (reference sequence). This CDR3 region has 15 residues. Trimming removed 1 base from V and 1 base from J, with 11 bases in between. This CDR3 reads CASSLPGVTNTEAFF. As DNA, the CDR3 is TGTGCCAGCAGCTTGCCGGGGGTTACGAACACTGAAGCTTTCTTT.

The chain links TRBV2 to TRBJ1-1; 7 bases agree with TRBD1. Trimming cost V 4 bases and J 0 bases; bases outside gene matches: 5. Germline V lookup: CDR1 SNHLY, CDR2 FYNNEI. The CDR3 is 15 residues long. CDR3 protein: CASSGQGTMNTEAFF. DNA for the CDR3: TGTGCCAGCAGTGGACAGGGAACTATGAACACTGAAGCTTTCTTT. Together with reference TRBV2 and TRBJ1-1, the CDR3 gives the full variable domain: EPEVTQTPSHQVTQMGQEVILRCVPISNHLYFYWYRQILGQKVEFLVSFYNNEISEKSEIFDDQFSVERPDGSNFTLKIRSTKLEDSAMYFCASSGQGTMNTEAFFGQGTRLTVV.

The chain employs TRBV5-1 and TRBJ2-7; 9 bases map to TRBD1. CDR3 length equals 14 residues. V lost 0 bases to trimming and J lost 6 bases; unmatched junction nucleotides: 4. Looked up from germline, CDR1 is SGHRS and CDR2 is YFSETQ. The CDR3 DNA follows: TGCGCCAGCAGCTTGGACAGGGGGCTTATCGAGCAGTACTTC. It encodes CASSLDRGLIEQYF.

This sequence joins TRBV7-6 and TRBJ2-3; 8 bases are shared with TRBD1. CDR1 is SGHVS, CDR2 FNYEAQ, per germline. This CDR3 region has 15 residues. After removal of 3 bases from V and 2 bases from J, the junction contained 4 bases not matched to a gene. CDR3 sequence (DNA): TGTGCCAGCAGCTTTTCAGGGGGCAACACAGATACGCAGTATTTT. This gives the protein CASSFSGGNTDTQYF.

J is TRBJ2-2 and V is TRBV4-3; 7 positions agree with TRBD1. J was trimmed by 0 bases and V by 0 bases; bases with no gene match: 7. The CDR3 length is 18 residues. Germline loops: CDR1 LGHNA, CDR2 YSLEER. The CDR3 DNA is TGCGCCAGCAGCCAAGATGGTAAGGGGGCAGCGAACACCGGGGAGCTGTTTTTT. It encodes CASSQDGKGAANTGELFF.